Each of the 17 T cell receptor beta chains below was sequenced from the same sample in a study of cytomegalovirus exposure and HLA in healthy donors. It was with 60 Vbeta and 13 Jbeta primers that the PCR ran. Profiled with immunoSEQ multiplex PCR; TCRdb holds only in-frame clones, not every one. In the table there are approximately 100,000 clones, about 83% of which are singletons. Input material: PBMCs. The receptors come from a man aged 55 to 70 in good health and CMV-seropositive.

This chain joins TRBV28 and TRBJ1-6, with D perhaps matching TRBD1 (5 bases). The CDR3 is made up of 14 amino acids. Trimming pared 5 bases from V and 8 bases from J, leaving 13 bases between. Germline CDR1 and CDR2: MDHEN and SYDVKM. CDR3 loop: CASSRRAGDSPLHF. CDR3 bases: TGTGCCAGCAGTCGCAGGGCTGGTGATTCACCCCTCCACTTT.

The rearrangement uses TRBV11-2 and TRBJ2-3, with D possibly being TRBD2 (6 bases). CDR3 size: 15 residues. Germline-derived CDR1 and CDR2 are SGHAT and FQNNGV. V was cut by 5 bases and J by 2 bases, with 14 bases left in between. CDR3 protein: CASSPGRGLTDTQYF. DNA for the CDR3: TGTGCCAGCAGCCCCGGACGGGGACTCACAGATACGCAGTATTTT. The entire variable domain, with the rest obtained from reference TRBV11-2 and TRBJ2-3, is as follows: EAGVAQSPRYKIIEKRQSVAFWCNPISGHATLYWYQQILGQGPKLLIQFQNNGVVDDSQLPKDRFSAERLKGVDSTLKIQPAKLEDSAVYLCASSPGRGLTDTQYFGPGTRLTVL.

CDR3 sequence: CASSTAGTGYYEQYF. The CDR3 DNA reads TGTGCCAGCAGTACGGCCGGGACAGGGTATTACGAGCAGTACTTC. This chain links TRBV27 with TRBJ2-7, with TRBD1 identical over 9 bases. Germline V CDR1 and CDR2: MNHEY, SMNVEV (reference sequence). The ends lost 5 bases at V and 4 bases at J; junction bases unmatched: 9. This CDR3 contains 15 residues.

Only one count was recorded for this clone. The chain couples TRBV27 to TRBJ2-7; TRBD1 matches at 8 bases. Germline CDR1 is MNHEY and CDR2 is SMNVEV (reference sequence). The length of the CDR3 is 15 residues. V lost 2 bases to trimming and J lost 4 bases; unmatched junction nucleotides: 7. CDR3 sequence reads: CASSLTGGILYEQYF. The CDR3 DNA follows: TGTGCCAGCAGTTTAACAGGGGGGATCTTGTACGAGCAGTACTTC.

V usage is TRBV11-2 and J usage is TRBJ2-2; D is unresolved. CDR1 is SGHAT, CDR2 FQNNGV, per germline. The CDR3 is 13 amino acids. V was clipped by 1 base and J by 5 bases, with 5 bases between them. In DNA form, the CDR3 reads TGTGCCAGCAGCTTAGCAGGAACCGGGGAGCTGTTTTTT. Its protein is CASSLAGTGELFF. Drawing the rest from reference TRBV11-2 and TRBJ2-2, the complete variable domain is EAGVAQSPRYKIIEKRQSVAFWCNPISGHATLYWYQQILGQGPKLLIQFQNNGVVDDSQLPKDRFSAERLKGVDSTLKIQPAKLEDSAVYLCASSLAGTGELFFGEGSRLTVL.

The V gene is TRBV7-6, the J gene TRBJ2-1; perhaps TRBD2 as D (6 bases). This CDR3 is built from 14 residues. Germline V gives CDR1 SGHVS, CDR2 FNYEAQ. Trimming removed 5 bases at V and 5 bases at J, with 13 bases between. The CDR3 DNA reads TGTGCCAGCAGCCAAGAAGGGGAGGACAATGAGCAGTTCTTC. It codes for CASSQEGEDNEQFF.

This chain connects TRBV11-2 to TRBJ1-2; TRBD1 aligns across 10 bases. From germline, CDR1 is SGHAT and CDR2 FQNNGV. With V trimmed by 4 bases and J by 1 base, 12 bases remained unmatched. This CDR3 is built from 18 residues. The CDR3, as DNA: TGTGCCAGCAGCTCAGTGACGGGACAGGGGCCCCATAACTATGGCTACACCTTC. This gives the protein CASSSVTGQGPHNYGYTF.

This clone appeared once. The chain uses TRBV5-6 and TRBJ2-3; a possible D gene is TRBD2 (5 bases). Germline-derived CDR1 and CDR2 are SGHDT and YYEEEE. V lost 0 bases to trimming and J lost 1 base, with 9 bases between them. This CDR3 region has 15 residues. This chain's CDR3 is CASSLERVGTDTQYF. Written as DNA, the CDR3 is TGTGCCAGCAGCTTGGAGAGGGTGGGCACAGATACGCAGTATTTT.

The V gene is TRBV29-1, the J gene TRBJ2-7; D is possibly TRBD1 (6 bases). This CDR3 contains 13 residues. Trimming stripped 4 bases from V and 3 bases from J, with 13 bases between. Germline CDR1 reads SQVTM; CDR2 reads ANQGSEA. As DNA, the CDR3 is TGCAGCGTTGCTAGGACAGAGAACTACGAGCAGTACTTC. It specifies CSVARTENYEQYF.

The gene calls are TRBV5-1 and TRBJ1-1; D gene uncertain. The CDR3 contains 12 residues. Germline assignment: CDR1 SGHRS and CDR2 YFSETQ. V lost 4 bases, J lost 1 base, and 5 bases lay in between. The CDR3 DNA follows: TGCGCCAGCAGCCACAGGAACACTGAAGCTTTCTTT. Its protein is CASSHRNTEAFF.

This chain joins TRBV18 and TRBJ2-7; tentatively, D is TRBD1 (6 bases). The V gene's germline CDR1 is KGHSH and CDR2 LQKENI. Trimming took 3 bases from V and 3 from J, leaving 12 bases between them. CDR3 size: 14 residues. In nucleotides, the CDR3 is TGTGCCAGCTCACCTGGTACAGGGATCTACGAGCAGTACTTC. It yields the protein CASSPGTGIYEQYF.

The chain combines TRBV25-1 with TRBJ2-5; weak D call: TRBD1 (7 bases). V was shortened by 3 bases and J by 5 bases, with 16 bases between the two germline ends. CDR3 length equals 15 residues. Germline CDR1 MGHDK, CDR2 SYGVNS. CDR3 sequence (DNA): TGTGCCAGCAGTGAGTCCAGGGGGGTCGGTGAGACCCAGTACTTC. This sequence encodes CASSESRGVGETQYF.

This clone appeared a single time. This chain connects TRBV7-9 to TRBJ2-5, with a tentative D call TRBD2 (5 bases). Germline-derived CDR1 and CDR2 are SEHNR and FQNEAQ (reference sequence). With 1 base removed from V and 1 base from J, the gap between germline ends came to 16 bases. The CDR3 has 17 amino acids. The CDR3 DNA reads TGTGCCAGCAGCTTAGAAGCGGCGATGAGCGGCCAAGAGACCCAGTACTTC. It encodes CASSLEAAMSGQETQYF.

The genes are TRBV10-3 and TRBJ2-1, with 8 bases that match TRBD2. The ends lost 11 bases at V and 10 bases at J; junction bases unmatched: 10. This CDR3 is built from 12 residues. Germline V gives CDR1 ENHRY, CDR2 SYGVKD. CDR3 nucleotide sequence: TGTGCCGCGGGGGGCACTGCCTACGAGCAGTTCTTC. It codes for CAAGGTAYEQFF.

The rearrangement joins TRBV25-1 to TRBJ2-7; 10 bases are a match to TRBD1. Germline CDR1 is MGHDK and CDR2 is SYGVNS. Trimming removed 5 bases from V and 1 base from J; junction bases left unmatched: 8. CDR3 length: 16 amino acids. This chain's CDR3 is CASSSWGDRGSYEQYF. CDR3 coding DNA: TGTGCCAGCAGTTCCTGGGGGGACAGGGGTTCCTACGAGCAGTACTTC.

This chain joins TRBV9 and TRBJ2-7; TRBD2 aligns across 7 bases. The CDR3 is 15 residues long. J gave up 1 base and V 2 bases, and 6 bases lay outside the gene matches. Germline lookup yields CDR1 SGDLS and CDR2 YYNGEE. The CDR3 spells CASSVAWGGSYEQYF. In DNA form, the CDR3 reads TGTGCCAGCAGCGTCGCGTGGGGGGGTTCCTACGAGCAGTACTTC.

To note about this clone: Other DNA sequences within the sample encode an identical CDR3. The chain is built from TRBV25-1 and TRBJ1-6, with 9 bases matching TRBD1. Germline V lookup: CDR1 MGHDK, CDR2 SYGVNS. This CDR3 contains 14 residues. The junction had 1 base not matched to a gene; V was cut back by 5 bases and J by 5 bases. The CDR3 region is CASSWDRDNSPLHF. As DNA, the CDR3 is TGTGCCAGCAGTTGGGACAGGGATAATTCACCCCTCCACTTT.